The 6 T cell receptor beta chains listed next were all sequenced from one sample in a study of blood T cell repertoires in COVID-19. Produced via immunoSEQ multiplex PCR; TCRdb's table is partial and in-frame only. The data contain approximately 70,000 clones, approximately 83% of them singletons. The sequenced sample consisted of peripheral blood. Receptors originate from an elderly man with active or convalescent COVID-19.

This clone has only one observation. V usage is TRBV5-1 and J usage is TRBJ2-1; tentatively, D is TRBD1 (6 bases). Trimming pared 0 bases from V and 7 bases from J, leaving 17 bases between. CDR1 and CDR2 (germline): SGHRS, YFSETQ. CDR3 size: 16 residues. The CDR3 coding sequence is TGCGCCAGCAGCTTGGCTCCGACAGGACGGGGAAATGAGCAGTTCTTC. Translating it yields CASSLAPTGRGNEQFF.

The chain carries TRBV7-9 and TRBJ2-1, with 14 bases lining up with TRBD2. The CDR3 has 18 residues. CDR1 is SEHNR, CDR2 FQNEAQ, per germline (reference sequence). The junction had 5 bases not matched to a gene; V was cut back by 4 bases and J by 0 bases. CDR3 DNA sequence: TGTGCCAGCAGCTGGACTAGCGGGAGGCCGAGCTCCTACAATGAGCAGTTCTTC. It encodes CASSWTSGRPSSYNEQFF.

This chain connects TRBV9 to TRBJ2-1, with 9 positions matching TRBD2. This CDR3 region has 16 residues. J was trimmed by 4 bases and V by 0 bases; bases with no gene match: 5. Looked up from germline, CDR1 is SGDLS and CDR2 is YYNGEE. CDR3 nucleotides: TGTGCCAGCAGCGTAGAGCTAGCGGGATATTACAATGAGCAGTTCTTC. As protein: CASSVELAGYYNEQFF.

V and J are TRBV5-1 and TRBJ2-5; D is possibly TRBD2 (6 bases). Germline CDR1 SGHRS, CDR2 YFSETQ. V lost 0 bases and J 2 bases, leaving 11 bases between the germline ends. CDR3 length equals 15 residues. CDR3 amino acids: CASSLVAGRQETQYF. Written as DNA, the CDR3 is TGCGCCAGCAGCTTGGTTGCGGGGAGACAAGAGACCCAGTACTTC.

The rearrangement joins TRBV5-1 to TRBJ2-5, with TRBD2 matching 8 bases. Germline CDR1 SGHRS, CDR2 YFSETQ. The CDR3 totals 16 residues. After removal of 3 bases from V and 4 bases from J, the junction contained 11 bases not matched to a gene. The CDR3 bases are TGCGCCAGCAGCTATCAATCTCGGGGGGGCCCAGAGACCCAGTACTTC. It encodes CASSYQSRGGPETQYF. The full variable domain, in which reference TRBV5-1 and TRBJ2-5 provide the parts outside the CDR3, is KAGVTQTPRYLIKTRGQQVTLSCSPISGHRSVSWYQQTPGQGLQFLFEYFSETQRNKGNFPGRFSGRQFSNSRSEMNVSTLELGDSALYLCASSYQSRGGPETQYFGPGTRLLVL.

This rearrangement joins TRBV4-1 to TRBJ1-5; possibly TRBD1 for D (6 bases). Germline values: CDR1 MGHRA, CDR2 YSYEKL. Trimming removed 3 bases at V and 2 bases at J, with 11 bases between. The CDR3 covers 15 residues. The CDR3 spells CASSHRTAGNQPQHF. The CDR3 DNA reads as TGCGCCAGCAGCCACCGGACAGCCGGCAATCAGCCCCAGCATTTT.